This T cell receptor beta chain is from a study of TIL therapy for anti-PD-1-resistant metastatic lung cancer. Overall study context: Tumor harvest preceded PD-1/PD-L1 blockade, followed by nivolumab treatment.

General study findings and limits: After infusion, TIL clonotypes partly replaced peripheral T cells and declined over months. This highly selected cohort may not generalize to typical lung cancer patients.

This CDR3 spans 14 amino acids. Trimming cost V 7 bases and J 3 bases; bases outside gene matches: 11. The germline V gene has CDR1 SQVTM and CDR2 ANQGSEA. The libraries were made with immunoSEQ v3. Survey-level samples got roughly 1.9 million read pairs; deep-level samples got about 5-6.5 million. Using immunoSEQ multiplex PCR, the repertoire was profiled, and TCRdb retains in-frame clones only, with some absent. The sample lists 45,000 to 75,000 clones, 87% occurring once. Time point meaning: pre-treatment sample, taken before nivolumab and TIL therapy. Concerning this clone itself: Antigen: not known.

The source is a person aged 25 to 79 with non-small cell lung cancer. Sequences were derived from blood, sampled at baseline. The rearrangement links TRBV29-1 to TRBJ2-5, with 7 bases fitting TRBD1. This CDR3 is CSARTGWGKETQYF. Here the CDR3 DNA reads TGCAGCGCCCGGACAGGTTGGGGAAAAGAGACCCAGTACTTC. The variable domain in full, completed from reference TRBV29-1 and TRBJ2-5, reads SAVISQKPSRDICQRGTSLTIQCQVDSQVTMMFWYRQQPGQSLTLIATANQGSEATYESGFVIDKFPISRPNLTFSTLTVSNMSPEDSSIYLCSARTGWGKETQYFGPGTRLLVL.